This TCR beta chain came from a study of control samples from healthy donors and cancer patients. Sequencing used immunoSEQ multiplex PCR; TCRdb keeps in-frame clones, though not all of them. The sample consists of 230,000 or so clones, roughly 94% of them appearing once. Looked up from germline, CDR1 is ENHRY and CDR2 is SYGVKD. The CDR3 is 14 amino acids. V was clipped by 7 bases and J by 3 bases, with 15 bases between them. Sequenced input: blood. The chain employs TRBV10-3 and TRBJ1-1; TRBD1 is a possible D gene (5 bases). This receptor was obtained from a man between 50 and 59 years old in good health. The CDR3 DNA sequence: TGTGCCATCACCGGACACCCGAAGGACACTGAAGCTTTCTTT. As protein: CAITGHPKDTEAFF.